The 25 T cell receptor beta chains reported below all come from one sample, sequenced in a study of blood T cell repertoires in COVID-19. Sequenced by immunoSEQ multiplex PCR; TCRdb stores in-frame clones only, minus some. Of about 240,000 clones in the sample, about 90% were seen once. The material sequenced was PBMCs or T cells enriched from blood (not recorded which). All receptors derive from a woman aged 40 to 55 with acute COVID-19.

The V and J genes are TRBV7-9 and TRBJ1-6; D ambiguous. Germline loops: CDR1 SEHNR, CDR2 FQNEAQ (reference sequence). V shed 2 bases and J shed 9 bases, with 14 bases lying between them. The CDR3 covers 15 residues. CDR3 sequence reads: CASSLTRGEGSPLHF. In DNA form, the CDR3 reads TGTGCCAGCAGCTTAACCCGGGGAGAGGGTTCACCCCTCCACTTT.

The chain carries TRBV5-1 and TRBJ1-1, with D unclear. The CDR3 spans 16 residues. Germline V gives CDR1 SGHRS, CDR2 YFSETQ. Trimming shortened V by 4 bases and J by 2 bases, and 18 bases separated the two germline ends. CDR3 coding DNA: TGCGCCAGCAGCCCAGAAACAACAGTGGGTAACACTGAAGCTTTCTTT. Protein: CASSPETTVGNTEAFF.

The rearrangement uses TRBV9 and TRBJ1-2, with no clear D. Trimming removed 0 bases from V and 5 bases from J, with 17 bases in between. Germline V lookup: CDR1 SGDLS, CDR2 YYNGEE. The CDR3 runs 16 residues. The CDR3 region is CASSVGAADPIYGYTF. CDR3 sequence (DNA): TGTGCCAGCAGCGTAGGGGCCGCTGACCCGATATATGGCTACACCTTC.

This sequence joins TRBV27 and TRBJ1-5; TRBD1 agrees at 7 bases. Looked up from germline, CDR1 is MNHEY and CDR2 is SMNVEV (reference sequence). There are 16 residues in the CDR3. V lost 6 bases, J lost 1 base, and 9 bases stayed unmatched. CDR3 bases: TGTGCCAGCAGGAGGGGCTGGGGACAGAGCAATCAGCCCCAGCATTTT. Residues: CASRRGWGQSNQPQHF.

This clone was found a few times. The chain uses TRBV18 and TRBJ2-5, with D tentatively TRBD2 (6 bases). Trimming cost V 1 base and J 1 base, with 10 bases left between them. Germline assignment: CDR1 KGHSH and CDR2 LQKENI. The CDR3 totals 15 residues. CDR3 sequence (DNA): TGTGCCAGCTCACCACGTTCTAGCGTCCAAGAGACCCAGTACTTC. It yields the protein CASSPRSSVQETQYF.

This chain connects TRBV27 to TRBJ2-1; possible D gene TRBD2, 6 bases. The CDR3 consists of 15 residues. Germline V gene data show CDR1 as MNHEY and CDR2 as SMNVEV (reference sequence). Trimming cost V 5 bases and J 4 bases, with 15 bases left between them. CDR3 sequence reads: CASSKGTRLYNEQFF. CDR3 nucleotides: TGTGCCAGCAGTAAGGGGACTCGCCTGTACAATGAGCAGTTCTTC.

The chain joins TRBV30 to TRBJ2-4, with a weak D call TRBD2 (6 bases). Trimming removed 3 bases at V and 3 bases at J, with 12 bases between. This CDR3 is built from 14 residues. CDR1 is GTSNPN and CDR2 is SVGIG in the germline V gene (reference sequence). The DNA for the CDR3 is TGTGCCTGGAGCGGACTGGGAGGCAAAAACATTCAGTACTTC. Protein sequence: CAWSGLGGKNIQYF. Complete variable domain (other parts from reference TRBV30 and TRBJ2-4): SQTIHQWPATLVQPVGSPLSLECTVEGTSNPNLYWYRQAAGRGLQLLFYSVGIGQISSEVPQNLSASRPQDRQFILSSKKLLLSDSGFYLCAWSGLGGKNIQYFGAGTRLSVL.

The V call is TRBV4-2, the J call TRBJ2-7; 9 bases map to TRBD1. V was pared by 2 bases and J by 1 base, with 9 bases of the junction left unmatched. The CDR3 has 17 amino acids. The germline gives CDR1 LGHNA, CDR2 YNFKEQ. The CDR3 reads CASSQLPGQGRSYEQYF. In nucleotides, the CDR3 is TGTGCCAGCAGCCAACTTCCCGGACAGGGGAGGTCCTACGAGCAGTACTTC.

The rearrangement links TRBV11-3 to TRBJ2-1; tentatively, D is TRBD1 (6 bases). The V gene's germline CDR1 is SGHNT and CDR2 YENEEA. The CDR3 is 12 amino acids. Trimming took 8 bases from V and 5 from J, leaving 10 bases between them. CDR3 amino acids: CASGSGDNEQFF. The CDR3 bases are TGTGCCAGCGGATCAGGGGACAATGAGCAGTTCTTC.

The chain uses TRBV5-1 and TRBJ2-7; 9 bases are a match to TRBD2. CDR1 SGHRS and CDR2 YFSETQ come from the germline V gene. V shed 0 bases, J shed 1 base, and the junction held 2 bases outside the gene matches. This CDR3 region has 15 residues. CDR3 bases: TGCGCCAGCAGCTTGGGACTAGCGGATTCCTACGAGCAGTACTTC. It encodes CASSLGLADSYEQYF.

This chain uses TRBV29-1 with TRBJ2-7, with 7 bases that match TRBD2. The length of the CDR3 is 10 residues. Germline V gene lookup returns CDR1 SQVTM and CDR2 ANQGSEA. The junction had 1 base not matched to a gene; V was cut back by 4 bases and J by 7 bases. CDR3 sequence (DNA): TGCAGCGTTGCAGCGGGGGAGCAGTACTTC. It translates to CSVAAGEQYF.

The CDR3 protein is CASSLNWGRGFNEKLFF. In DNA form, the CDR3 reads TGTGCCAGCAGCTTAAATTGGGGGCGAGGCTTTAATGAAAAACTGTTTTTT. The chain employs TRBV7-9 and TRBJ1-4; D might be TRBD1 (6 bases). The CDR3 is made up of 17 amino acids. The germline CDR1 and CDR2 sequences are SEHNR and FQNEAQ (reference sequence). Trimming stripped 2 bases from V and 4 bases from J, with 17 bases between.

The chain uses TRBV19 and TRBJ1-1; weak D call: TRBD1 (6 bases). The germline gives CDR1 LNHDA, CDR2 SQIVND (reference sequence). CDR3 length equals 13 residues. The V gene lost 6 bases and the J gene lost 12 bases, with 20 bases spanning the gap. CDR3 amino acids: CASRRVEGHMTFF. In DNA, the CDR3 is TGTGCCAGTAGGCGAGTTGAGGGACACATGACTTTCTTT.

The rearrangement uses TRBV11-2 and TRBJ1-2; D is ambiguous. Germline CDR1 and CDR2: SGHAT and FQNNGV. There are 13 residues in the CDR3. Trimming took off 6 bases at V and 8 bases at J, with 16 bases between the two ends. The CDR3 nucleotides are TGTGCCAGCAGTCCTAGCGCGGGCGTGGGCTACACCTTC. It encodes CASSPSAGVGYTF.

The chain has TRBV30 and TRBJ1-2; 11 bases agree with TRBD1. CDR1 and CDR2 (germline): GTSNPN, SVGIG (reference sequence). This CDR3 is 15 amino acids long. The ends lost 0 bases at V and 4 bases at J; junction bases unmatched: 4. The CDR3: CAWSVDRGRGYGYTF. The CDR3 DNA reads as TGTGCCTGGAGTGTGGACAGGGGGCGCGGCTATGGCTACACCTTC.

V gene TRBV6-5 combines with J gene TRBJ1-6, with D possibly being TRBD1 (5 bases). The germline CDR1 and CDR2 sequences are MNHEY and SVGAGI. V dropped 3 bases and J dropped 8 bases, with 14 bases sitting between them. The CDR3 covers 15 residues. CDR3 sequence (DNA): TGTGCCAGCAGTTATGGTCAGGGTGGGGATTCACCCCTCCACTTT. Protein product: CASSYGQGGDSPLHF.

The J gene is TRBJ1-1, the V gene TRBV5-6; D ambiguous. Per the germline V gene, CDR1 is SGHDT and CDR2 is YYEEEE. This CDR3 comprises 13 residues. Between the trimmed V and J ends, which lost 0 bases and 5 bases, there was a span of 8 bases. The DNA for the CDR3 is TGTGCCAGCAGCTTGGTACATCGAACTGAAGCTTTCTTT. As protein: CASSLVHRTEAFF.

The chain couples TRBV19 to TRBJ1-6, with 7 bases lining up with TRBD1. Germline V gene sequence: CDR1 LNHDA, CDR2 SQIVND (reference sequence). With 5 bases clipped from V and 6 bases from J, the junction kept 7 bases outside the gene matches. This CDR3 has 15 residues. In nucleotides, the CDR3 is TGTGCCAGTAGTTCAAAGGACAGGAGTAATTCACCCCTCCACTTT. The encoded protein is CASSSKDRSNSPLHF. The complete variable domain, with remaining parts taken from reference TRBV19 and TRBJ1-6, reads DGGITQSPKYLFRKEGQNVTLSCEQNLNHDAMYWYRQDPGQGLRLIYYSQIVNDFQKGDIAEGYSVSREKKESFPLTVTSAQKNPTAFYLCASSSKDRSNSPLHFGNGTRLTVT.

CDR3 nucleotides: TGCGCCAGCAGCTGGGGGGGACAGGGCTTCAACGAGCAGTACTTC. This translates into CASSWGGQGFNEQYF. The chain has TRBV5-1 and TRBJ2-7, with 9 bases identical to TRBD1. The trim removed 3 bases at V and 5 bases at J, leaving 9 bases unmatched. CDR3 length: 15 residues. Germline V gene data show CDR1 as SGHRS and CDR2 as YFSETQ.

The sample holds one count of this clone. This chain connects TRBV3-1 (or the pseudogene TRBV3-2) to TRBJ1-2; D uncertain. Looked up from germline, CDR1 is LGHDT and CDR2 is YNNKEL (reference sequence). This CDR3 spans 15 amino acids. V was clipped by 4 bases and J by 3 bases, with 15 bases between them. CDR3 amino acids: CASSPRPGSDYGYTF. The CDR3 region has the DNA TGTGCCAGCAGCCCCCGACCGGGATCCGACTATGGCTACACCTTC.

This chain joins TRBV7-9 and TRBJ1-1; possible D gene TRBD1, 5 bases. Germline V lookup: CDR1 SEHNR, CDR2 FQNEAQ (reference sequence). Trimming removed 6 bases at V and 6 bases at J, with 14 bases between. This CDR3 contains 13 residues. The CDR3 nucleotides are TGTGCCAGCAGAACGGGCAGGGTCGCTGAAGCTTTCTTT. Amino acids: CASRTGRVAEAFF.

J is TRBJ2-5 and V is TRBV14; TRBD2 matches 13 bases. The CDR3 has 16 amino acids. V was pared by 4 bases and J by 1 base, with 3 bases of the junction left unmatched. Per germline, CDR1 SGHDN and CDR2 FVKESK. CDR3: CASSRGTSGVQETQYF. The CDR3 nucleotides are TGTGCCAGCAGCCGAGGGACTAGCGGGGTCCAAGAGACCCAGTACTTC.

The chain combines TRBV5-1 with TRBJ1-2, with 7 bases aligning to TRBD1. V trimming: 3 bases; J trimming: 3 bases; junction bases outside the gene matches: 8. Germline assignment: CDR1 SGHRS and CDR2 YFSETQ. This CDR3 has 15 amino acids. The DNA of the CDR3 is TGCGCCAGCAGCTACGGACAGGCACGCCACTATGGCTACACCTTC. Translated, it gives CASSYGQARHYGYTF.

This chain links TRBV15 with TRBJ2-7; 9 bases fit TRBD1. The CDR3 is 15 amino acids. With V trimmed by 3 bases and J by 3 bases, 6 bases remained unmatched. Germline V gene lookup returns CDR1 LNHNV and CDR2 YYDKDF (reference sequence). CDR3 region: CATSSQPGQGYEQYF. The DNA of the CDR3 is TGTGCCACCAGCAGTCAACCGGGACAGGGCTACGAGCAGTACTTC.

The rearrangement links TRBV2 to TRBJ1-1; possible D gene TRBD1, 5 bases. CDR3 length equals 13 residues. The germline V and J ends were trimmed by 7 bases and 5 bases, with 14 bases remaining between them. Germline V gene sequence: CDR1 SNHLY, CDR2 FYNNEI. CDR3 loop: CASIVRGGTEAFF. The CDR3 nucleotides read TGTGCCAGCATCGTAAGGGGCGGAACTGAAGCTTTCTTT.